A selection of T cell receptor beta chains follows, all from one sample in a study of T cells in localized non-small cell lung cancer. Only in-frame clones appear in the TCRdb table, and some are missing; sequencing was by immunoSEQ multiplex PCR. The sample contains about 15,000 clones, roughly four fifths of which appear only once. The material was peripheral blood, obtained before any cancer treatment. These receptors were collected from a female donor at least 60 years old with stage I squamous cell lung carcinoma. Both conserved end residues are part of each CDR3. The order of the fields is J gene, V gene, clone size, D gene, CDR3 protein, CDR3 DNA. The D gene is left open where the match is weak. Only part of the rows carry a size: once, few, many, or a class if the clone is expanded.

J: TRBJ2-2
V: TRBV7-2
size: NA
D: NA
CDR3: CASSLRPSAAGELFF
DNA: TGTGCCAGCAGCTTAAGGCCTAGCGCGGCCGGGGAGCTGTTTTTT

J: TRBJ1-3
V: TRBV29-1
size: NA
D: NA
CDR3: CSVAGRNNSGNTIYF
DNA: TGCAGCGTAGCCGGACGGAACAACTCTGGAAACACCATATATTTT

J: TRBJ2-7
V: TRBV11-2
size: NA
D: NA
CDR3: CASSFGRTYEQYF
DNA: TGTGCCAGCAGCTTCGGCAGAACCTACGAGCAGTACTTC

J: TRBJ2-4
V: TRBV5-5
size: NA
D: TRBD1
CDR3: CASSFPGTGTQLAKNIQYF
DNA: TGTGCCAGCAGCTTTCCCGGGACAGGGACCCAATTAGCCAAAAACATTCAGTACTTC

J: TRBJ1-5
V: TRBV4-3
size: NA
D: NA
CDR3: CASSQDRGGYNQPQHF
DNA: TGCGCCAGCAGCCAAGATAGGGGGGGGTACAATCAGCCCCAGCATTTT

J: TRBJ2-5
V: TRBV29-1
size: NA
D: NA
CDR3: CSVGLGTGQETQYF
DNA: TGCAGCGTTGGACTCGGGACGGGCCAAGAGACCCAGTACTTC

J: TRBJ1-1
V: TRBV19
size: once
D: TRBD1
CDR3: CASSIEGTGVDTEAFF
DNA: TGTGCCAGTAGTATAGAAGGGACAGGGGTAGACACTGAAGCTTTCTTT

J: TRBJ2-1
V: TRBV9
size: NA
D: TRBD2
CDR3: CASSVAGGSYNEQFF
DNA: TGTGCCAGCAGCGTAGCGGGGGGCTCCTACAATGAGCAGTTCTTC

J: TRBJ2-1
V: TRBV7-2
size: NA
D: NA
CDR3: CASSLGGIYNEQFF
DNA: TGTGCCAGCAGCTTAGGAGGGATCTACAATGAGCAGTTCTTC

J: TRBJ2-5
V: TRBV9
size: NA
D: NA
CDR3: CASSVVQGGQETQYF
DNA: TGTGCCAGCAGCGTAGTGCAAGGGGGTCAAGAGACCCAGTACTTC

J: TRBJ2-1
V: TRBV2
size: NA
D: TRBD2
CDR3: CASSESSGAYNEQFF
DNA: TGTGCCAGCAGCGAATCTAGCGGGGCCTACAATGAGCAGTTCTTC

J: TRBJ2-5
V: TRBV19
size: NA
D: TRBD1
CDR3: CASSRDSATQYF
DNA: TGTGCCAGTAGCCGGGACAGCGCGACCCAGTACTTC

J: TRBJ2-1
V: TRBV29-1
size: NA
D: NA
CDR3: CSVDYGGYNEQFF
DNA: TGCAGCGTTGATTATGGGGGCTACAATGAGCAGTTCTTC